This TCR beta chain was identified during a study of beta chain features in type 1 diabetes. Sorting of CD4+ naive, central memory, regulatory and stem cell-like memory cells was performed via CD45RO/CCR7/CD25/CD127/CD95/CD27. For this clone: Its specificity is not known.

In germline, CDR1 is MDHEN, CDR2 SYDVKM. The ends were cut back, 5 bases at V and 3 bases at J, with 4 bases in the middle. CDR3 length: 11 amino acids. Expressed TCRB transcripts were sequenced because the isolated RNA had all been reverse transcribed beforehand. Clones were sequenced by immunoSEQ multiplex PCR, and TCRdb holds only the in-frame ones, with some missing. The sample shows under 350,000 clones, 24% of them seen only once. Points from the study as a whole: Type 1 diabetes patients had VDJ junctions that carried fewer insertions and more deletions. Naive, central memory and Treg TCRB repertoires appeared more alike in patients than in healthy donors. The study found moderately but significantly shorter TCRB CDR3s in all four CD4+ subsets of Type 1 diabetes patients.

This sequence joins TRBV28 and TRBJ1-2; D not certain. The receptor's source is a woman aged 30 to 39 with type 1 diabetes. The material sequenced was naive CD4+ T cells from blood. The CDR3 region has the DNA TGTGCCAGCAGTCCTGACTATGGCTACACCTTC. As protein: CASSPDYGYTF.